This T cell receptor (beta chain) was sequenced for a study of blood T cell repertoires in COVID-19. Study as a whole: Both acute and convalescent COVID-19 samples were obtained from the United States, Italy and Spain. PBMCs, B-cell-depleted T cells, or T cells were the source of the cDNA or gDNA that made up the material.

In the study's own analysis: The authors estimated nucleated cell counts from reference gene primer amplification. Generated by immunoSEQ multiplex PCR, the TCRdb table keeps only in-frame clones and is missing some. V, J and clone size are taken as reported in that table, and D and trimming were inferred from the DNA itself. Of about 180,000 clones detected, around 73% appear once; the ten largest clones hold approximately 15%. The participants were between about 18 and 90 years old and came from under 25 US areas. The sequenced sample was PBMCs or T cells enriched from blood (not recorded which). This receptor was obtained from a woman aged 50 to 60 who had recovered from COVID-19.

Written as DNA, the CDR3 is TGTGCCAGCAGCCCGGACAGGTTCGGAAACACCATATATTTT. This sequence encodes CASSPDRFGNTIYF. The chain employs TRBV28 and TRBJ1-3, with 7 bases lining up with TRBD1. CDR3 size: 14 residues. V was clipped by 6 bases and J by 4 bases; unmatched bases: 6. Germline V gene sequence: CDR1 MDHEN, CDR2 SYDVKM.